These T cell receptor beta chains were read from a single sample in a study of cytomegalovirus exposure and HLA in healthy donors. Sequenced by immunoSEQ multiplex PCR; TCRdb stores in-frame clones only, minus some. The table lists about 83,000 clones, 70% to 75% of them singletons. Source material: PBMCs. The receptors originated from a man aged 60 to 69 in good health and CMV-seronegative. CDR3s include the opening cysteine and the closing phenylalanine or tryptophan. D genes are given only for firm matches. A row's size may be missing; if present it is once, few, many or a size class.

cdr3_aa | cdr3_nt | clone_size | v_call | d_call | j_call
CAWSVSRGATDTQYF | TGTGCCTGGAGTGTAAGCCGGGGGGCCACAGATACGCAGTATTTT | - | TRBV30 | - | TRBJ2-3
CASSLRGRTATNEKLFF | TGTGCCAGCAGCTTGCGGGGTAGGACTGCAACTAATGAAAAACTGTTTTTT | - | TRBV5-4 | - | TRBJ1-4
CASSQEGDRPYGYTF | TGTGCCAGCAGCCAAGAGGGGGACAGACCCTATGGCTACACCTTC | - | TRBV4-2 | TRBD1 | TRBJ1-2
CASSLDTSDNEQFF | TGCGCCAGCAGCTTGGATACTAGCGACAATGAGCAGTTCTTC | - | TRBV5-1 | TRBD2 | TRBJ2-1
CASRGSGIIQPQHF | TGTGCCAGCAGGGGGTCGGGGATAATTCAGCCCCAGCATTTT | - | TRBV6-1 | - | TRBJ1-5
CASSQTGGGGTDTQYF | TGCGCCAGCAGCCAAACTGGGGGGGGCGGGACAGATACGCAGTATTTT | - | TRBV4-1 | - | TRBJ2-3
CASSYMGHGLVTEAFF | TGTGCCAGCAGTTACATGGGACACGGCTTAGTGACTGAAGCTTTCTTT | - | TRBV6-5 | - | TRBJ1-1
CAWSGILQGAGELFF | TGTGCCTGGAGTGGAATATTACAGGGCGCCGGGGAGCTGTTTTTT | - | TRBV30 | - | TRBJ2-2
CASSDLEGARQYF | TGTGCCAGCAGTGATTTGGAGGGGGCGAGGCAGTACTTC | few | TRBV2 | - | TRBJ2-7
CASSLDRNSPLHF | TGTGCCAGCAGCTTAGACCGGAATTCACCCCTCCACTTT | - | TRBV11-3 | - | TRBJ1-6
CASSIRQGRYNEQFF | TGTGCCAGCAGTATACGACAGGGGAGATACAATGAGCAGTTCTTC | - | TRBV6-6 | TRBD1 | TRBJ2-1
CASSFRTGSDEQYF | TGCGCCAGCAGCTTCCGGACAGGTAGCGACGAGCAGTACTTC | - | TRBV4-1 | TRBD1 | TRBJ2-7
CASSQNQETQYF | TGTGCCAGCAGCCAGAATCAAGAGACCCAGTACTTC | few | TRBV9 | - | TRBJ2-5
CASSPAGRDEQYF | TGCGCCAGCAGCCCGGCAGGGCGCGACGAGCAGTACTTC | - | TRBV4-1 | - | TRBJ2-7
CASRLGGLTSTDTQYF | TGTGCCAGCAGACTGGGGGGTCTTACTAGCACAGATACGCAGTATTTT | few | TRBV7-9 | - | TRBJ2-3
CASSGAGGFMNTEAFF | TGTGCCAGTAGTGGAGCGGGGGGCTTTATGAACACTGAAGCTTTCTTT | - | TRBV19 | - | TRBJ1-1
CASSPGSGGLGEQYF | TGTGCCAGCTCACCCGGTAGCGGGGGGCTAGGCGAGCAGTACTTC | - | TRBV18 | TRBD2 | TRBJ2-7
CASKSGGEVNEQFF | TGTGCCAGCAAGAGCGGGGGGGAGGTAAATGAGCAGTTCTTC | - | TRBV6-4 | TRBD2 | TRBJ2-1
CAWSQGPNTEAFF | TGTGCCTGGAGTCAGGGGCCGAACACTGAAGCTTTCTTT | - | TRBV30 | - | TRBJ1-1
CASSLGQGGLGGSNYGYTF | TGCGCCAGCAGCTTGGGACAGGGAGGTTTAGGTGGATCGAACTATGGCTACACCTTC | - | TRBV5-1 | TRBD1 | TRBJ1-2
CSSSPGTGERNTEAFF | TGTTCCAGCAGCCCCGGGACAGGGGAGAGGAACACTGAAGCTTTCTTT | - | TRBV7-9 | TRBD1 | TRBJ1-1
CASSPGGSYNEQFF | TGTGCCAGCAGCCCGGGGGGGTCCTACAATGAGCAGTTCTTC | few | TRBV7-2 | TRBD2 | TRBJ2-1
CASSLGTGSEKLFF | TGTGCCAGCAGCTTAGGGACAGGAAGCGAAAAACTGTTTTTT | few | TRBV7-9 | TRBD1 | TRBJ1-4
CASTDAGFDGYTF | TGTGCCAGCACCGACGCAGGGTTCGATGGCTACACCTTC | - | TRBV6-5 | - | TRBJ1-2
CASSPRPGQGAADTQYF | TGTGCCAGCAGCCCTAGGCCGGGACAGGGGGCCGCAGATACGCAGTATTTT | - | TRBV7-7 | TRBD1 | TRBJ2-3
CASSRTSTGTGELFF | TGTGCCAGCAGCAGGACTAGCACGGGCACCGGGGAGCTGTTTTTT | few | TRBV5-4 | TRBD2 | TRBJ2-2
CASTEPGWETQYF | TGTGCCAGCACCGAACCAGGGTGGGAGACCCAGTACTTC | - | TRBV25-1 | - | TRBJ2-5
CAISESEAGGQETQYF | TGTGCCATCAGTGAGTCGGAAGCGGGGGGACAAGAGACCCAGTACTTC | - | TRBV10-3 | TRBD2 | TRBJ2-5
CASSEARETQYF | TGTGCCAGCAGTGAGGCCAGGGAGACCCAGTACTTC | - | TRBV6-1 | - | TRBJ2-5
CASSADSNTEAFF | TGTGCCAGCAGCGCGGACAGCAACACTGAAGCTTTCTTT | - | TRBV7-3 | - | TRBJ1-1
CASSVQPMSYEQYF | TGCGCCAGCAGTGTACAGCCGATGTCCTACGAGCAGTACTTC | once | TRBV10-2 | - | TRBJ2-7
CASGQRTGSNYGYTF | TGTGCTAGTGGCCAACGGACAGGGTCCAACTATGGCTACACCTTC | - | TRBV12-5 | TRBD1 | TRBJ1-2
CASSPARGQHQETQYF | TGTGCCAGCAGCCCCGCCCGGGGACAGCACCAAGAGACCCAGTACTTC | - | TRBV5-8 | TRBD1 | TRBJ2-5
CASSMDRGNSPLHF | TGTGCCAGCAGTATGGACAGGGGTAATTCACCCCTCCACTTT | - | TRBV6-1 | TRBD1 | TRBJ1-6
CASSPQTEYYEQYF | TGTGCCAGCTCACCGCAGACAGAGTACTACGAGCAGTACTTC | - | TRBV18 | - | TRBJ2-7
CASSPLGAYEQYF | TGTGCCAGCTCACCTCTAGGGGCCTACGAGCAGTACTTC | - | TRBV18 | - | TRBJ2-7
CATSNVGGTEAFF | TGTGCCACCTCTAATGTCGGCGGCACTGAAGCTTTCTTT | - | TRBV19 | - | TRBJ1-1
CASSVGSGQGAEKQYF | TGTGCCAGCAGCGTCGGATCCGGACAGGGGGCTGAAAAGCAGTACTTC | - | TRBV9 | TRBD1 | TRBJ2-7
CASSLRGGYEQYF | TGTGCCAGCAGCTTAAGGGGGGGCTACGAGCAGTACTTC | - | TRBV11-2 | - | TRBJ2-7
CASSQDSGRVNTGELFF | TGTGCCAGCAGCCAAGATAGCGGCAGGGTAAACACCGGGGAGCTGTTTTTT | - | TRBV4-2 | - | TRBJ2-2
CASSLDPQVNTEAFF | TGTGCCAGCAGCTTAGATCCCCAGGTGAACACTGAAGCTTTCTTT | - | TRBV13 | - | TRBJ1-1
CASSMGGGPSNQPQHF | TGTGCCAGTAGTATGGGGGGAGGACCCAGCAATCAGCCCCAGCATTTT | - | TRBV19 | - | TRBJ1-5
CATSRDRGQGHLQYF | TGTGCCACCAGCAGAGATCGGGGACAGGGACATCTTCAGTACTTC | - | TRBV15 | TRBD1 | TRBJ2-4
CASKQQGVLNGYTF | TGTGCCAGCAAACAGCAGGGGGTATTGAATGGCTACACCTTC | - | TRBV2 | TRBD1 | TRBJ1-2
CASSARERSPLHF | TGTGCCAGTAGTGCCCGGGAGCGATCACCCCTCCACTTT | - | TRBV19 | - | TRBJ1-6
CASSWTQGSYGYTF | TGTGCCAGCAGCTGGACACAGGGTTCCTATGGCTACACCTTC | - | TRBV13 | - | TRBJ1-2
CASSQVLAGGSSSSTDTQYF | TGCGCCAGCAGCCAAGTTCTAGCGGGGGGGTCATCGTCTAGCACAGATACGCAGTATTTT | - | TRBV4-1 | TRBD2 | TRBJ2-3
CASGLTQGANQPQHF | TGTGCTAGTGGTTTGACTCAGGGGGCAAATCAGCCCCAGCATTTT | few | TRBV12-5 | TRBD1 | TRBJ1-5
CASSLIGGGLNTEAFF | TGCGCCAGCAGCTTAATAGGGGGCGGGTTGAACACTGAAGCTTTCTTT | - | TRBV5-1 | TRBD1 | TRBJ1-1